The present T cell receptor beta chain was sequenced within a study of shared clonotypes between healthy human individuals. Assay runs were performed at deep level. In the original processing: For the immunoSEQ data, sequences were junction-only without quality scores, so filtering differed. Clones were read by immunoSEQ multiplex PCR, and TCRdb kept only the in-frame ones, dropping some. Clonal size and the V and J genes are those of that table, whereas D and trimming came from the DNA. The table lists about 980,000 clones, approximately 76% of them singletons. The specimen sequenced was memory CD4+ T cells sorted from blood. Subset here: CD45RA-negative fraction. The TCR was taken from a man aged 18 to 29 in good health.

CDR3 DNA sequence: TGTGCCAGTCGGGTATCTATCCTGAACACTGAAGCTTTCTTT. Translating it yields CASRVSILNTEAFF. This chain uses TRBV2 with TRBJ1-1, with D unresolved. Trimming stripped 9 bases from V and 0 bases from J, with 14 bases between. Germline lookup yields CDR1 SNHLY and CDR2 FYNNEI. The CDR3 is made up of 14 amino acids. Full variable domain (rest looked up from reference TRBV2 and TRBJ1-1): EPEVTQTPSHQVTQMGQEVILRCVPISNHLYFYWYRQILGQKVEFLVSFYNNEISEKSEIFDDQFSVERPDGSNFTLKIRSTKLEDSAMYFCASRVSILNTEAFFGQGTRLTVV.